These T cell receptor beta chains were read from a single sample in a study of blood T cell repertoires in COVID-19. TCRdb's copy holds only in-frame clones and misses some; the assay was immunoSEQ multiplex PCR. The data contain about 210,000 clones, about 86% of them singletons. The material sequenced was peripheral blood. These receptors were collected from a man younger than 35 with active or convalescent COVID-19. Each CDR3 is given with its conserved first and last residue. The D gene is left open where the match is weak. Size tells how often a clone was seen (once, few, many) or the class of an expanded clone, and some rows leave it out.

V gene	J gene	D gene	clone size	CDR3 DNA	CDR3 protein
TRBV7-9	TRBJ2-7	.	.	TGTGCCAGCAGCCCGTGGTCGAGCGGGCCCTCCTACGAGCAGTACTTC	CASSPWSSGPSYEQYF
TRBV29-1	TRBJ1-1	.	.	TGCAGCGCCAAGGACAGTTTGAACACTGAAGCTTTCTTT	CSAKDSLNTEAFF
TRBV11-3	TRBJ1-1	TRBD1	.	TGTGCCAGCAGCCCAACAGGGGGCCCGGGCACTGAAGCTTTCTTT	CASSPTGGPGTEAFF
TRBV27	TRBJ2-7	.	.	TGTGCCAGCAGGTTGAACAGGGCCTCCAACGAGCAGTACTTC	CASRLNRASNEQYF
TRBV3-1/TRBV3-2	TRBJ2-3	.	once	TGTGCCAGCAGCCAAAAGGCGAGGGCAGGCCGCACAGATACGCAGTATTTT	CASSQKARAGRTDTQYF
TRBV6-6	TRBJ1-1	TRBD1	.	TGTGCCAGCAGTTACGGTCAGGGGGGCCTGAACACTGAAGCTTTCTTT	CASSYGQGGLNTEAFF
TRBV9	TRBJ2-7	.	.	TGTGCCAGCAGCGTAGGAGACTCTACCTACGAGCAGTACTTC	CASSVGDSTYEQYF
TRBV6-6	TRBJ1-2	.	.	TGTGCCAGCAGGCCCCGACAAAGAACTAACTATGGCTACACCTTC	CASRPRQRTNYGYTF
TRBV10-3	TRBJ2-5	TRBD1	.	TGTGCCATCAGCCGGGGACAGGGGCAAGAGACCCAGTACTTC	CAISRGQGQETQYF
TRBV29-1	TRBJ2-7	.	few	TGCAGCGTTGTGGCTAGCGTCCGCTACGAGCAGTACTTC	CSVVASVRYEQYF
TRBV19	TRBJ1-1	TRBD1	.	TGTGCCACCCAGCCGACAGGGAGCCTTACTGAAGCTTTCTTT	CATQPTGSLTEAFF
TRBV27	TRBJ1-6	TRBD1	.	TGTGCCAGCAGTTGGGACAGCCCCAATTCACCCCTCCACTTT	CASSWDSPNSPLHF
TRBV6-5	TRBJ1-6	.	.	TGTGCCAGCAGGGGTATGACAGGATACAGTTCACCCCTCCACTTT	CASRGMTGYSSPLHF
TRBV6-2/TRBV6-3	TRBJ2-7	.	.	TGTGCCAGCCGCCTCGGAGGCTACGAGCAGTACTTC	CASRLGGYEQYF
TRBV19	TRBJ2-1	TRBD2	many	TGTGCCAGTAGTATTGCGGGAGTGGGGACTCATGAGCAGTTCTTC	CASSIAGVGTHEQFF